These 6 T cell receptor beta chains were all obtained from the same sample, sequenced in a study of T cells in Graves' hyperthyroidism and ophthalmopathy. RNA transcripts were the template for amplifying TCR beta CDR3 regions. Researchers ran a first-round RT-PCR on the TCR CDR3 using the HTBI primer set. TCRdb re-derived calls from the multiplex PCR reads in MiXCR, one entry per CDR3 protein. The sample records 300,000 or so distinct CDR3 sequences, around 17% being singletons. The specimen sequenced was blood. All receptors come from a man in his thirties or forties with Graves' hyperthyroidism.

This clonotype was found a few times. The J gene is TRBJ2-2, the V gene TRBV2; TRBD2 matches 11 bases. V lost 5 bases and J lost 6; bases outside the gene matches: 2. The V gene's germline CDR1 is SNHLY and CDR2 FYNNEI. This CDR3 region has 14 residues. CDR3 coding DNA: TGTGCCAGCAGTCGACTAGCGGGGCCCGGGGAGCTGTTTTTT. It encodes CASSRLAGPGELFF. Full variable domain (remainder filled in from reference TRBV2 and TRBJ2-2): EPEVTQTPSHQVTQMGQEVILRCVPISNHLYFYWYRQILGQKVEFLVSFYNNEISEKSEIFDDQFSVERPDGSNFTLKIRSTKLEDSAMYFCASSRLAGPGELFFGEGSRLTVL.

At least ten counts were recorded for this clonotype. The chain couples TRBV30 to TRBJ1-1, with D possibly matching TRBD1 (5 bases). With 1 base removed from V and 4 bases from J, the gap between germline ends came to 7 bases. CDR3 length: 12 amino acids. The germline gives CDR1 GTSNPN, CDR2 SVGIG (reference sequence). CDR3 nucleotides: TGTGCCTGGAGTGCTGGGGGCACTGAAGCTTTCTTT. It codes for CAWSAGGTEAFF.

As to this clonotype: Just one base apart from a much larger clone, this may be a read error. The genes are TRBV5-5 and TRBJ2-1; tentatively, D is TRBD2 (5 bases). Germline V gene lookup returns CDR1 SGHKS and CDR2 YYEKEE (reference sequence). The CDR3 runs to 17 residues. DNA of the CDR3: TGTGCCAGCAGCCCCGAAGGGAGTAGCGCGACCTACTATGAGCAGTTCTTC. It specifies CASSPEGSSATYYEQFF.

This clonotype has a count of ten or more. The V and J genes are TRBV7-9 and TRBJ2-3; no definite D call. The CDR3 has 12 residues. Trimming left V 5 bases short and J 2 bases short, with 5 bases between. Germline lookup yields CDR1 SEHNR and CDR2 FQNEAQ (reference sequence). CDR3 bases: TGTGCCAGCAGCATCACCACAGATACGCAGTATTTT. Encoded protein: CASSITTDTQYF.

In its sample, this clonotype was seen many times. In DNA, the CDR3 is TGTGCCAGCAAAGCACAGGTTGTGGCAACTGAAGCTTTCTTT. It codes for CASKAQVVATEAFF. The chain employs TRBV6-1 and TRBJ1-1, with D perhaps TRBD1 (5 bases). Trimming left V 7 bases short and J 5 bases short, with 17 bases between. The CDR3 has 14 amino acids. The germline CDR1 and CDR2 sequences are MNHNS and SASEGT.

The J gene is TRBJ2-2, the V gene TRBV2; a possible D gene is TRBD2 (6 bases). V was clipped by 7 bases and J by 1 base, with 10 bases between them. The CDR3 length is 14 residues. The germline CDR1 and CDR2 sequences are SNHLY and FYNNEI. CDR3 region: CASMSRENTGELFF. As DNA, the CDR3 is TGTGCCAGCATGTCGCGGGAGAACACCGGGGAGCTGTTTTTT.